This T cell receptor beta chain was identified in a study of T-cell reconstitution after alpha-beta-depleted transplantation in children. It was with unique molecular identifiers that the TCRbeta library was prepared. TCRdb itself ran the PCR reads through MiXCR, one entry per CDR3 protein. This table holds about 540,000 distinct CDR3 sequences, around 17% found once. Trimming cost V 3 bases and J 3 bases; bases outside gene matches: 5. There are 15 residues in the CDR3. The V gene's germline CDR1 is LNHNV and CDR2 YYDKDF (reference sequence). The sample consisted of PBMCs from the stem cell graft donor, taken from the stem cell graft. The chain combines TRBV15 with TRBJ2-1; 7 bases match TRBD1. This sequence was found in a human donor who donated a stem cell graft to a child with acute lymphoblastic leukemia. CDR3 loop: CATSSPRDSYNEQFF. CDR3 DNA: TGTGCCACCAGCAGCCCCCGGGACAGCTACAATGAGCAGTTCTTC.